This T cell receptor (beta chain) was obtained from a study of blood T cell repertoires in COVID-19. Profiling relied on immunoSEQ multiplex PCR, and the TCRdb table lists in-frame clones only, not all of them. The sample has 310,000 or so clones; about four fifths are singletons. Between the trimmed V and J ends, which lost 0 bases and 1 base, there was a span of 17 bases. Germline V gene lookup returns CDR1 GTSNPN and CDR2 SVGIG (reference sequence). The CDR3 covers 17 residues. The source material was peripheral blood. This sequence was found in a woman aged 45-65 years with acute or convalescent COVID-19. V usage is TRBV30 and J usage is TRBJ2-3; D is possibly TRBD2 (7 bases). The CDR3 DNA reads as TGTGCCTGGAGTGTTGGGGCGGCGGGGGCTGGCACAGATACGCAGTATTTT. Translation: CAWSVGAAGAGTDTQYF. The complete variable domain, with remaining parts taken from reference TRBV30 and TRBJ2-3, reads SQTIHQWPATLVQPVGSPLSLECTVEGTSNPNLYWYRQAAGRGLQLLFYSVGIGQISSEVPQNLSASRPQDRQFILSSKKLLLSDSGFYLCAWSVGAAGAGTDTQYFGPGTRLTVL.